Listed below are T cell receptor beta chains from one sample, sequenced in a study of T cells after yellow fever vaccination. TCRdb re-derived calls from the 5' RACE reads in MiXCR, one entry per CDR3 protein. This repertoire shows over 100,000 distinct CDR3 sequences, approximately 8.4% found once; its top ten account for 25%. The source was CD8+ T cells sorted from PBMCs, collected 45 days after the yellow fever booster vaccination. Every receptor here comes from a man under 40 who received the YFV17D yellow fever vaccine. Both conserved end residues are part of each CDR3. D genes are given only for firm matches. Rows give clone size only sometimes, using once, few, many, or a class for an expanded clone.

v_gene	j_gene	len	d_gene	abundance	CDR3aa	CDR3nt
TRBV27	TRBJ2-2	13	NA	many	CASSLGRLGELFF	TGTGCCAGCAGTTTGGGGAGGCTCGGGGAGCTGTTTTTT
TRBV16	TRBJ2-7	16	TRBD1	NA	CASSPVFQTGNYEQYF	TGTGCCAGCAGCCCAGTATTCCAGACAGGGAACTACGAGCAGTACTTC
TRBV7-9	TRBJ2-1	14	TRBD2	few	CASSPVWGGDEQFF	TGTGCCAGCAGCCCGGTTTGGGGGGGGGATGAGCAGTTCTTC
TRBV10-3	TRBJ2-7	15	TRBD2	many	CAIGNSQREPYEQYF	TGTGCCATCGGAAACTCCCAGCGGGAACCCTACGAGCAGTACTTC
TRBV19	TRBJ2-1	19	NA	few	CASSMWGTKTTSSYNEQFF	TGTGCCAGTAGTATGTGGGGGACCAAAACTACCAGCTCCTACAATGAGCAGTTCTTC
TRBV25-1	TRBJ2-7	11	NA	many	CASSAGGPEYF	TGTGCCAGCAGTGCTGGGGGCCCAGAGTACTTC
TRBV7-8	TRBJ2-3	17	NA	many	CASSLGDFSGHTDTQYF	TGTGCCAGCAGCTTAGGGGACTTCTCAGGACACACAGATACGCAGTATTTT
TRBV6-5	TRBJ2-1	12	TRBD2	many	CASTAGRNEQFF	TGTGCCTCTACAGCGGGAAGGAATGAGCAGTTCTTC
TRBV29-1	TRBJ2-1	17	NA	many	CSVEHPTSSGSYNEQFF	TGCAGCGTTGAACACCCTACTAGCAGTGGTTCCTACAATGAGCAGTTCTTC
TRBV7-2	TRBJ2-6	14	NA	many	CASSLGVGANVLTF	TGTGCCAGCAGCTTAGGGGTTGGGGCCAACGTCCTGACTTTC
TRBV10-1	TRBJ2-2	16	TRBD1	few	CASSHLGQGNTGELFF	TGCGCCAGCAGTCATTTAGGACAGGGGAACACCGGGGAGCTGTTTTTT
TRBV4-1	TRBJ2-3	15	NA	many	CASSQGVQGADTQYF	TGCGCCAGCAGCCAAGGAGTGCAGGGTGCAGATACGCAGTATTTT
TRBV27	TRBJ2-3	13	TRBD1	many	CATRGLGTDTQYF	TGTGCCACCAGGGGGCTAGGAACAGATACGCAGTATTTT
TRBV30	TRBJ2-2	12	NA	NA	CAWIKGVGELFF	TGTGCCTGGATCAAGGGGGTCGGGGAGCTGTTTTTT
TRBV27	TRBJ2-2	16	TRBD2	NA	CASSLKASGNTGELFF	TGTGCCAGCAGTTTAAAGGCTAGCGGGAACACCGGGGAGCTGTTTTTT
TRBV6-1	TRBJ2-7	14	NA	many	CASRGGTVSYEQYF	TGTGCCAGCCGGGGGGGGACAGTCTCCTACGAGCAGTACTTC
TRBV4-2	TRBJ2-7	18	TRBD2	NA	CASSQGGGGAFNSYEQYF	TGTGCCAGCAGCCAAGGGGGCGGGGGTGCGTTCAACTCCTACGAGCAGTACTTC
TRBV6-2/TRBV6-3	TRBJ2-3	14	NA	NA	CASSYVRTADTQYF	TGTGCCAGCAGTTACGTGAGGACGGCAGATACGCAGTATTTT
TRBV12-3/TRBV12-4	TRBJ1-1	12	TRBD1	many	CASSPTGDEAFF	TGTGCCAGCAGTCCCACAGGGGATGAAGCTTTCTTT
TRBV6-5	TRBJ2-5	16	NA	many	CASSYSLEHALETQYF	TGTGCCAGCAGTTACTCATTAGAACACGCTCTGGAGACCCAGTACTTC
TRBV11-1	TRBJ2-7	20	TRBD2	NA	CASSLNLRGPSGSGTYEQYF	TGTGCCAGCAGCTTAAATCTCAGGGGGCCTAGCGGGAGTGGGACCTACGAGCAGTACTTC
TRBV27	TRBJ2-3	14	NA	many	CASSSIRSQDTQYF	TGTGCCAGCAGTTCTATCCGCTCTCAAGATACGCAGTATTTT
TRBV6-1	TRBJ1-1	16	TRBD1	many	CASTIGDRGSDTEAFF	TGTGCCAGCACTATAGGGGACAGGGGTTCGGACACTGAAGCTTTCTTT
TRBV5-5	TRBJ2-7	14	NA	many	CASSLGGNFYEQYF	TGTGCCAGCAGCTTGGGGGGAAATTTCTACGAGCAGTACTTC
TRBV25-1	TRBJ2-1	16	TRBD2	many	CASSELAGSRENEQFF	TGTGCCAGCAGTGAATTAGCGGGAAGTAGAGAAAATGAGCAGTTCTTC
TRBV6-5	TRBJ2-7	17	TRBD2	many	CASSYSSLVAGEYEQYF	TGTGCCAGCAGTTACTCTAGCTTGGTAGCGGGAGAGTACGAGCAGTACTTC
TRBV19	TRBJ2-2	14	TRBD1	NA	CASETGEFTGELFF	TGTGCCAGTGAGACAGGGGAGTTCACCGGGGAGCTGTTTTTT
TRBV5-4	TRBJ2-1	15	TRBD2	NA	CASSPGTAGGNEQFF	TGTGCCAGCAGCCCCGGGACGGCGGGGGGCAATGAGCAGTTCTTC